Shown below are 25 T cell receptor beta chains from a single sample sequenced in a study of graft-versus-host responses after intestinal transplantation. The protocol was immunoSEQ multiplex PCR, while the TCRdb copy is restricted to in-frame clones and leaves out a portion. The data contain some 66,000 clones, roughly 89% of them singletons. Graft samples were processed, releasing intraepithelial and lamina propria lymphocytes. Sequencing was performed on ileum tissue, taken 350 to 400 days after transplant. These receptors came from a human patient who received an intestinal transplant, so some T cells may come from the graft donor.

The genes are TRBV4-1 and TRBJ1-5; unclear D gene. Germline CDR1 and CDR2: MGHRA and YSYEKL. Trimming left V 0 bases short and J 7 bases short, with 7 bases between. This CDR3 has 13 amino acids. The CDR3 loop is CASSQEGLQPQHF. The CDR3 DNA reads TGCGCCAGCAGCCAAGAGGGGTTGCAGCCCCAGCATTTT.

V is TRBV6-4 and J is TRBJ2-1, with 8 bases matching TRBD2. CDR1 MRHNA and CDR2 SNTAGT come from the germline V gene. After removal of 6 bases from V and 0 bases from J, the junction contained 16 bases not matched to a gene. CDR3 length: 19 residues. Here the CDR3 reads CASSPESGRIRSSYNEQFF. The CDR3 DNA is TGTGCCAGCAGCCCCGAGAGCGGGAGAATTAGAAGCTCCTACAATGAGCAGTTCTTC.

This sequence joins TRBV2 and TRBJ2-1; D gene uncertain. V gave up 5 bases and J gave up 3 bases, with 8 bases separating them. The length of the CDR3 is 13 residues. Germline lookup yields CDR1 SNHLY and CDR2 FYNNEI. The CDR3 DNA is TGTGCCAGCAGTCACGGGCTCTACAATGAGCAGTTCTTC. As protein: CASSHGLYNEQFF.

The CDR3 DNA is TGTGCCAGCGCCTTGACTTACTACGAGCAGTACTTC. It codes for CASALTYYEQYF. J is TRBJ2-7 and V is TRBV28; D not resolved. Germline CDR1 and CDR2: MDHEN and SYDVKM. V lost 8 bases to trimming and J lost 3 bases, with 11 bases between them. The CDR3 runs 12 residues.

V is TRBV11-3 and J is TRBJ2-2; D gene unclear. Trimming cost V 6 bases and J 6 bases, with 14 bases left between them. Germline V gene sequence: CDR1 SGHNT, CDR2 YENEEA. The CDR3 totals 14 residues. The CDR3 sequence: CASRQLRSAGELFF. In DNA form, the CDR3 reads TGTGCCAGCAGGCAGTTAAGGAGTGCCGGGGAGCTGTTTTTT.

CDR3 bases: TGTGCCAGCAGTTCAACGGCGGGGGGCTACACCTTC. Protein product: CASSSTAGGYTF. V gene TRBV27 combines with J gene TRBJ1-2, with no clear D. The CDR3 is 12 amino acids. V was cut by 4 bases and J by 8 bases, with 11 bases left in between. The germline V gene has CDR1 MNHEY and CDR2 SMNVEV (reference sequence).

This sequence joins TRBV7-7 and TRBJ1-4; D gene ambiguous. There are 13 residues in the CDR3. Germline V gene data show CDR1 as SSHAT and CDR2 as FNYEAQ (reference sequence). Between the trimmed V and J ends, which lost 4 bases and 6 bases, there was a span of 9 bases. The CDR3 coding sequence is TGTGCCAGCAGCTCGAGGGATGATGAAAAACTGTTTTTT. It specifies CASSSRDDEKLFF. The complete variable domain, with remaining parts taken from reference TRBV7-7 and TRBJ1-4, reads GAGVSQSPRYKVTKRGQDVTLRCDPISSHATLYWYQQALGQGPEFLTYFNYEAQPDKSGLPSDRFSAERPEGSISTLTIQRTEQRDSAMYRCASSSRDDEKLFFGSGTQLSVL.

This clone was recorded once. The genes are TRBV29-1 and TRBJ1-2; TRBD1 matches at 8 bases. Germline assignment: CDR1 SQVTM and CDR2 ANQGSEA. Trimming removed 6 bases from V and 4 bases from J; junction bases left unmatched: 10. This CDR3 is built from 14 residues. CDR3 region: CSVEHRQGSYGYTF. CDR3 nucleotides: TGCAGCGTCGAACACCGACAGGGGTCCTATGGCTACACCTTC.

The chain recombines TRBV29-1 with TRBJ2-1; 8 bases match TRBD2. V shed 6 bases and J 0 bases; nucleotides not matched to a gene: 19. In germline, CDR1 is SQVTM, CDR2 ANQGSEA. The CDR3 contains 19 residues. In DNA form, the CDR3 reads TGCAGCGTCCCCGGGACCGGGGGGGCCATGGGGGGCTCCTACAATGAGCAGTTCTTC. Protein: CSVPGTGGAMGGSYNEQFF.

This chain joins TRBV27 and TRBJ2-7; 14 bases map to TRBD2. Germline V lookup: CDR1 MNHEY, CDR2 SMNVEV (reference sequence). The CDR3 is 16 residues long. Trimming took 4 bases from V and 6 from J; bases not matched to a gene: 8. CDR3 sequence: CASSSGLAGEGSEQYF. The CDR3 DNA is TGTGCCAGCAGTTCGGGACTAGCGGGAGAAGGATCCGAGCAGTACTTC.

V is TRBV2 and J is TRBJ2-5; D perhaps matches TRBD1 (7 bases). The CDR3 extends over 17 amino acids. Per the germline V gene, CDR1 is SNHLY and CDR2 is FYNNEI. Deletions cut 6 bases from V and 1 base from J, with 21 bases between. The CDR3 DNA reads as TGTGCCAGCAGACCTACGTTTTGGAGGGGGCCCCAAGAGACCCAGTACTTC. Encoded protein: CASRPTFWRGPQETQYF.

In DNA form, the CDR3 reads TGTGCCACCAGCAGAGACCCTTTGGGGACAGGTCTCCCGGAGACCCAGTACTTC. The encoded protein is CATSRDPLGTGLPETQYF. The chain couples TRBV15 to TRBJ2-5; 8 positions match TRBD1. V lost 0 bases, J lost 5 bases, and 14 bases stayed unmatched. Per germline, CDR1 LNHNV and CDR2 YYDKDF (reference sequence). This CDR3 spans 18 amino acids.

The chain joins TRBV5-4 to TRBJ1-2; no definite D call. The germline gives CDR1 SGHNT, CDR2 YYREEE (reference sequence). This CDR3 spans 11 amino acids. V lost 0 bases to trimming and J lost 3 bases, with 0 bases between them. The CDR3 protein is CASSLDYGYTF. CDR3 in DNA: TGTGCCAGCAGCTTGGACTATGGCTACACCTTC.

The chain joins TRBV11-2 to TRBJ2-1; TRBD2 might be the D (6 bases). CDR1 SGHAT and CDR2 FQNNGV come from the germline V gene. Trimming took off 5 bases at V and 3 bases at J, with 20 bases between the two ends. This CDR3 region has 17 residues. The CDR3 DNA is TGTGCCAGCAGCATCTCCTTCGGGGAGGCCTACTACAATGAGCAGTTCTTC. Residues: CASSISFGEAYYNEQFF.

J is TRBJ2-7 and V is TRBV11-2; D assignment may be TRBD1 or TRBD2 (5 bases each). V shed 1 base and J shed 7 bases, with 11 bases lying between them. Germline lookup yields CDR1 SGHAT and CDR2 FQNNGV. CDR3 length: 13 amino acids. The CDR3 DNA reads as TGTGCCAGCAGCTTAGGAGGGACGGCAGAGCAGTACTTC. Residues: CASSLGGTAEQYF. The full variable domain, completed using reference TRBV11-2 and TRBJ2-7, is EAGVAQSPRYKIIEKRQSVAFWCNPISGHATLYWYQQILGQGPKLLIQFQNNGVVDDSQLPKDRFSAERLKGVDSTLKIQPAKLEDSAVYLCASSLGGTAEQYFGPGTRLTVT.

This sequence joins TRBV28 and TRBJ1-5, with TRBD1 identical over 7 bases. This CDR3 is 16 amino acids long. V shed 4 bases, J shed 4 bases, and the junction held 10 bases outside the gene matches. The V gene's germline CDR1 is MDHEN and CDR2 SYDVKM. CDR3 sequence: CASSSLDRVYNQPQHF. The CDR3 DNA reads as TGTGCCAGCAGTTCCCTTGACAGGGTCTATAATCAGCCCCAGCATTTT. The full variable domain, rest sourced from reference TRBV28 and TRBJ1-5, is DVKVTQSSRYLVKRTGEKVFLECVQDMDHENMFWYRQDPGLGLRLIYFSYDVKMKEKGDIPEGYSVSREKKERFSLILESASTNQTSMYLCASSSLDRVYNQPQHFGDGTRLSIL.

CDR3 in DNA: TGTGCCAGCAGTTACGGTAGTGCCCCCGGGAATGAGCAGTTCTTC. Its protein product is CASSYGSAPGNEQFF. V and J are TRBV6-5 and TRBJ2-1; D remains unclear. The germline gives CDR1 MNHEY, CDR2 SVGAGI. The CDR3 sequence is 15 residues long. Trimming cost V 2 bases and J 7 bases, with 15 bases left between them.

CDR3: CASTNRVAHYEQYF. The CDR3 DNA sequence: TGTGCCTCTACGAACAGGGTCGCCCATTACGAGCAGTACTTC. This sequence joins TRBV30 and TRBJ2-7; a possible D gene is TRBD1 (6 bases). Germline CDR1 GTSNPN, CDR2 SVGIG (reference sequence). Trimming cost V 7 bases and J 4 bases, with 20 bases left between them. The CDR3 totals 14 residues.

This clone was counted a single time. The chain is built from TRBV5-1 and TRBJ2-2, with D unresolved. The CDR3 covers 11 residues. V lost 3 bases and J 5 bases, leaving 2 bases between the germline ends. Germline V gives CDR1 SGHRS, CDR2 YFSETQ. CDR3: CASSSTGELFF. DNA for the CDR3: TGCGCCAGCAGCTCAACCGGGGAGCTGTTTTTT.

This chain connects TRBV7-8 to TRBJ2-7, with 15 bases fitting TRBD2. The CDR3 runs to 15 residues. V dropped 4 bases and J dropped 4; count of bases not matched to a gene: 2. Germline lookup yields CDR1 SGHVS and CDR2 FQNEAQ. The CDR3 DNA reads TGTGCCAGCAGCTATGGGACTAGCGGGAGGTACGAGCAGTACTTC. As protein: CASSYGTSGRYEQYF.

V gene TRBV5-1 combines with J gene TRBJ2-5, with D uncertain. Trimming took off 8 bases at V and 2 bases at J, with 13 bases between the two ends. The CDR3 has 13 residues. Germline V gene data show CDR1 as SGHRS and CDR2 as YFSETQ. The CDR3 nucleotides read TGCGCCAGGATAGACGAAGGGCAAGAGACCCAGTACTTC. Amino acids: CARIDEGQETQYF.

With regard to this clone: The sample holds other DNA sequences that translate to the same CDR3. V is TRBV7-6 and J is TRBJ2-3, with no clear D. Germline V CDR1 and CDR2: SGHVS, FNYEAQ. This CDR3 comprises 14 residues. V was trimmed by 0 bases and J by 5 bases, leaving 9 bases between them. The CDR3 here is CASSLATVGDTQYF. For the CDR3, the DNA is TGTGCCAGCAGCTTAGCCACGGTTGGAGATACGCAGTATTTT.

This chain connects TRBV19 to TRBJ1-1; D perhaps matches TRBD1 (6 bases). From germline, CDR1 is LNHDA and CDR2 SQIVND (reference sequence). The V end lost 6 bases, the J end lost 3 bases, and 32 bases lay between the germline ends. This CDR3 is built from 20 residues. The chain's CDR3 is CASRAPSQCRPKEGDTEAFF. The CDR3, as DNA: TGTGCCAGTAGGGCCCCCTCACAGTGCAGGCCAAAGGAGGGGGACACTGAAGCTTTCTTT.

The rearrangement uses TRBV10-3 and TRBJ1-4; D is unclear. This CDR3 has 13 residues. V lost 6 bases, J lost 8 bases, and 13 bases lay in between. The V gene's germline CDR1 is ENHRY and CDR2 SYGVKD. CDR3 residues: CAIRPLGEEKLFF. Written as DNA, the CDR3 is TGTGCCATCAGGCCTTTAGGCGAGGAAAAACTGTTTTTT.

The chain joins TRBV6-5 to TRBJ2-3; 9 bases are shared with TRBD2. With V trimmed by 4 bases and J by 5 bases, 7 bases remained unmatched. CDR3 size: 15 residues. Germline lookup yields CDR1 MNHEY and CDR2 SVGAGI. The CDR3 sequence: CASSSTSGVGDTQYF. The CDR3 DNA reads TGTGCCAGCAGTTCGACTAGCGGAGTTGGAGATACGCAGTATTTT.